Shown below are 17 T cell receptor beta chains from a single sample sequenced in a study of blood T cell repertoires in COVID-19. The repertoire was sequenced with immunoSEQ multiplex PCR; TCRdb's copy has only in-frame clones and lacks some. The repertoire holds hundreds of thousands of clones, with more than 85% as singletons. The sequencing sample was made of peripheral blood. The receptors here all came from a human donor in a cohort sampled during active COVID-19.

The V call is TRBV3-1 (or the pseudogene TRBV3-2), the J call TRBJ2-2; TRBD2 agrees at 13 bases. V gave up 4 bases and J gave up 7 bases; unmatched junction bases: 6. The CDR3 runs to 16 residues. Germline V CDR1 and CDR2: LGHDT, YNNKEL (reference sequence). CDR3 coding DNA: TGTGCCAGCAGCCGCAGGACTAGCGGGAGCGTCGGGGAGCTGTTTTTT. It yields the protein CASSRRTSGSVGELFF.

This chain connects TRBV6-2 or TRBV6-3 to TRBJ2-5; D is unresolved. CDR1 is MNHEY and CDR2 is SVGEGT in the germline V gene. The CDR3 is 21 amino acids. The germline V and J ends were trimmed by 0 bases and 4 bases, with 30 bases remaining between them. CDR3 in DNA: TGTGCCAGCAGTTACTCGGTAGGCGGAAATCCGACCCTTCTGACTTTAGAGACCCAGTACTTC. Translated, it gives CASSYSVGGNPTLLTLETQYF.

J is TRBJ2-2 and V is TRBV19, with 10 positions matching TRBD2. In germline, CDR1 is LNHDA, CDR2 SQIVND (reference sequence). The CDR3 contains 16 residues. With 7 bases clipped from V and 6 bases from J, the junction kept 11 bases outside the gene matches. CDR3 bases: TGTGCCAGTACCGCCCAGCGGGGGGGCTTGGCCGGGGAGCTGTTTTTT. As protein: CASTAQRGGLAGELFF.

Only one count was recorded for this clone. The J gene is TRBJ2-7, the V gene TRBV30; maybe TRBD2 (6 bases). Trimming took off 8 bases at V and 4 bases at J, with 15 bases between the two ends. Germline V gene sequence: CDR1 GTSNPN, CDR2 SVGIG (reference sequence). The CDR3 runs 12 residues. CDR3 residues: CALRDLGYEQYF. CDR3 nucleotides: TGTGCCCTCCGGGACTTGGGATACGAGCAGTACTTC.

This clone has only a few counts. The chain joins TRBV30 to TRBJ1-2; D not certain. CDR1 is GTSNPN and CDR2 is SVGIG in the germline V gene (reference sequence). Trimming cost V 3 bases and J 7 bases, with 12 bases left between them. CDR3 length equals 12 residues. The CDR3 nucleotides are TGTGCCTGGAGACCTAAGGGAGGTGGCTACACCTTC. This translates into CAWRPKGGGYTF.

V gene TRBV10-2 combines with J gene TRBJ1-6; maybe TRBD1 (6 bases). CDR1 is WSHSY and CDR2 is SAAADI in the germline V gene. This CDR3 spans 13 amino acids. The V and J ends lost 4 bases and 7 bases respectively, with 8 bases between them. CDR3 sequence reads: CASSAGDNSPLHF. The CDR3 bases are TGCGCCAGCAGTGCAGGGGACAATTCACCCCTCCACTTT.

The rearrangement links TRBV6-5 to TRBJ2-1; 11 bases match TRBD1. Unmatched junction bases numbered 4, after V lost 5 bases and J lost 4 bases. The CDR3 spans 15 residues. Germline-derived CDR1 and CDR2 are MNHEY and SVGAGI. The CDR3 loop reads CASSQGTGGYNEQFF. The CDR3 region has the DNA TGTGCCAGCAGTCAGGGGACAGGGGGTTACAATGAGCAGTTCTTC.

The chain has TRBV5-1 and TRBJ2-7; perhaps TRBD1 as D (5 bases). Trimming cost V 4 bases and J 6 bases, with 26 bases left between them. The CDR3 is 17 residues long. CDR1 is SGHRS and CDR2 is YFSETQ in the germline V gene. The CDR3 nucleotides are TGCGCCAGCAGCCCAATGGGATTCGGCAGGGAACCCCTCGAGCAGTACTTC. This codes for CASSPMGFGREPLEQYF.

The chain carries TRBV3-1 (or the pseudogene TRBV3-2) and TRBJ2-5; 10 bases are shared with TRBD2. The V gene end was trimmed by 0 bases and the J gene end by 0 bases; junction bases not matched to a gene: 4. The germline V gene encodes CDR1 LGHDT and CDR2 YNNKEL (reference sequence). The CDR3 totals 17 residues. This CDR3 reads CASSQDAGLADQETQYF. CDR3 DNA: TGTGCCAGCAGCCAAGACGCAGGACTAGCGGACCAAGAGACCCAGTACTTC.

The chain couples TRBV11-1 to TRBJ2-1, with 8 positions matching TRBD2. J was trimmed by 6 bases and V by 5 bases; bases with no gene match: 6. Germline V gene sequence: CDR1 SGHAT, CDR2 FQDESV (reference sequence). There are 14 residues in the CDR3. CDR3 nucleotide sequence: TGTGCCAGCAGCGGTAGCGGGAACCGCAATGAGCAGTTCTTC. As protein: CASSGSGNRNEQFF.

The CDR3 sequence is CASSRSQGADTQYF. CDR3 DNA: TGTGCCAGCAGCCGATCCCAGGGTGCAGATACGCAGTATTTT. This rearrangement joins TRBV4-2 to TRBJ2-3, with D possibly matching TRBD1 (5 bases). The CDR3 is 14 residues long. The germline gives CDR1 LGHNA, CDR2 YNFKEQ. V was clipped by 4 bases and J by 4 bases, with 12 bases between them.

The rearrangement joins TRBV6-5 to TRBJ1-3, with D perhaps TRBD1 (5 bases). Trimming left V 6 bases short and J 2 bases short, with 8 bases between. CDR1 is MNHEY, CDR2 SVGAGI, per germline. The CDR3 consists of 13 residues. The CDR3 coding sequence is TGTGCCAGCAGGGGCAGGGCTGGAAACACCATATATTTT. It encodes CASRGRAGNTIYF.

The chain carries TRBV5-6 and TRBJ2-3; tentative D call: TRBD1 (6 bases). V lost 4 bases and J lost 2, with 17 bases in between. Germline CDR1 and CDR2: SGHDT and YYEEEE. This CDR3 spans 16 amino acids. The chain's CDR3 is CASSLGATGLTDTQYF. CDR3 nucleotides: TGTGCCAGCAGCCTGGGGGCGACAGGCCTCACAGATACGCAGTATTTT.

The V and J genes are TRBV11-2 and TRBJ2-1; 12 bases match TRBD1. The CDR3 covers 15 residues. Per germline, CDR1 SGHAT and CDR2 FQNNGV. The trim removed 0 bases at V and 9 bases at J, leaving 3 bases unmatched. CDR3 in DNA: TGTGCCAGCAGCTTAGAGGGGACAGGGGGCTTTGAGCAGTTCTTC. It yields the protein CASSLEGTGGFEQFF.

Here the CDR3 DNA reads TGTGCCAGCAGCTTAGGAGGAGACACAGATACGCAGTATTTT. The encoded protein is CASSLGGDTDTQYF. The gene calls are TRBV7-3 and TRBJ2-3; the D gene is possibly TRBD2 (5 bases). This CDR3 region has 14 residues. Trimming stripped 2 bases from V and 2 bases from J, with 8 bases between. CDR1 SGHTA and CDR2 FQGTGA come from the germline V gene.

The gene calls are TRBV19 and TRBJ1-5; 10 nucleotides agree with TRBD1. This CDR3 contains 17 residues. From germline, CDR1 is LNHDA and CDR2 SQIVND (reference sequence). V shed 5 bases and J 5 bases; nucleotides not matched to a gene: 12. CDR3 nucleotide sequence: TGTGCCAGTAGTCAGGAGGGACAGGGGCGGGGGGATCAGCCCCAGCATTTT. Translation: CASSQEGQGRGDQPQHF.

The rearrangement uses TRBV28 and TRBJ1-2; 7 nucleotides agree with TRBD1. The CDR3 spans 13 residues. Germline CDR1 reads MDHEN; CDR2 reads SYDVKM. V lost 8 bases, J lost 4 bases, and 7 bases stayed unmatched. As DNA, the CDR3 is TGTGCCAGCGACCGTGGGACAGCCTATGGCTACACCTTC. This sequence encodes CASDRGTAYGYTF.